This TCR beta chain was captured by sequencing in a study of vaccination effects on CD4 cells after COVID-19. Study-wide results and caveats: Clonal contraction was marked in infection- and vaccine-induced clones late after vaccination.

This clone is a singleton in its sample. Its antigen remains unknown. ViraFEST used viral peptide pools to expand antigen-specific CD4+ T cells before sequencing. Scientists isolated CD4+ T cells after an approximately ten-day culture period ended. The infection with SARS-CoV-2 (confirmed by PCR) occurred in this person between March and December 2020. Sequenced by immunoSEQ multiplex PCR; TCRdb stores in-frame clones only, minus some. The sample consists of around 19,000 clones, roughly 80% of them appearing once. The source material was CD4+ T cells from PBMCs cultured with a peptide pool, sampled before COVID-19 vaccination. This sequence was found in a human donor who had a prior SARS-CoV-2 infection.

The CDR3 DNA follows: TGTGCCAGCAGCCGCCCTGGCGGGAATGAGCAGTTCTTC. Protein sequence: CASSRPGGNEQFF. The chain uses TRBV6-5 and TRBJ2-1, with a possible D match to TRBD2 (5 bases). This CDR3 has 13 residues. Trimming took 6 bases from V and 7 from J, leaving 13 bases between them. From germline, CDR1 is MNHEY and CDR2 SVGAGI.